This TCR beta chain was recorded in a study of identical twins. Study results and caveats: Among out-of-frame alpha sequences shared by twins, low generation probability occurred in excess.

This clonotype has more than one count but fewer than ten. The antigen is undetermined. Germline loops: CDR1 ENHRY, CDR2 SYGVKD. V lost 0 bases, J lost 5 bases, and 2 bases lay in between. There are 12 residues in the CDR3. Each CDR3 protein is one row after TCRdb ran MiXCR on the 5' RACE reads. The profile shows just under 550,000 distinct CDR3 sequences, approximately 14% of them singletons. These same records also appear under a second study, on yellow fever vaccine responses in identical twins.

The gene calls are TRBV10-3 and TRBJ2-1; the D is unclear. The sample comprised CD4+ T cells sorted from blood. This sequence was found in a woman under 30 in good health. This chain's CDR3 is CAISESDNEQFF. The CDR3 bases are TGTGCCATCAGTGAGTCGGACAATGAGCAGTTCTTC.